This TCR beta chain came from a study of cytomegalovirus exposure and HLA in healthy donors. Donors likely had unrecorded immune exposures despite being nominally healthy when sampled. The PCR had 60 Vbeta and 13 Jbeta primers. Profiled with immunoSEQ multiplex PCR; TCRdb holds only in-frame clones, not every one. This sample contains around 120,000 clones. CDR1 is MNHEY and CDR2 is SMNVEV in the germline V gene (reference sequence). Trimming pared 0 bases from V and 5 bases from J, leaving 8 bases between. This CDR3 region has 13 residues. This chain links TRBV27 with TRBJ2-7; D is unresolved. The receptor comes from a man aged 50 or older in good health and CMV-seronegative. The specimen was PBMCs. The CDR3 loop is CASSLSVVHEQYF. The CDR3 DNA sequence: TGTGCCAGCAGTTTATCGGTAGTCCACGAGCAGTACTTC.